Below, 21 T cell receptor beta chains from the same sample are listed, as sequenced in a study of shared clonotypes between healthy human individuals. Profiled with immunoSEQ multiplex PCR; TCRdb holds only in-frame clones, not every one. Among 800,000 to 1,200,000 clones listed, approximately 78% were seen once. Source material: memory CD4+ T cells from PBMCs. The subset denotes: CD45RA-negative fraction. The receptors originated from a man younger than 35 in good health. Some clones in this sample may be carry-over from other donors' samples.

A few counts support this clone. V is TRBV28 and J is TRBJ1-2; the match to TRBD1 covers 9 bases. The J segment lost 2 bases and the V segment lost 7 bases, leaving 5 bases of the junction unmatched. Germline CDR1 reads MDHEN; CDR2 reads SYDVKM. The CDR3 contains 14 residues. CDR3 in amino acids: CASTTGGANYGYTF. For the CDR3, the DNA is TGTGCCAGCACTACAGGGGGCGCGAACTATGGCTACACCTTC.

The chain couples TRBV27 to TRBJ2-1, with 14 nucleotides matching TRBD2. The ends lost 3 bases at V and 8 bases at J; junction bases unmatched: 9. CDR3 length: 17 residues. Germline V gene sequence: CDR1 MNHEY, CDR2 SMNVEV (reference sequence). For the CDR3, the DNA is TGTGCCAGCAGTTTTTCGGCGGGACTAGCGGGAGATGATGAGCAGTTCTTC. It translates to CASSFSAGLAGDDEQFF.

J is TRBJ1-2 and V is TRBV19; D might be TRBD1 (5 bases). V was trimmed by 4 bases and J by 4 bases, leaving 10 bases between them. Germline CDR1 is LNHDA and CDR2 is SQIVND (reference sequence). The CDR3 runs 13 residues. Written as DNA, the CDR3 is TGTGCCAGTAGTACCCCGGGGGTCTATGGCTACACCTTC. Its protein is CASSTPGVYGYTF.

V and J are TRBV27 and TRBJ1-1; 8 nucleotides match TRBD1. The CDR3 loop spans 15 amino acids. After removal of 1 base from V and 0 bases from J, the junction contained 1 base not matched to a gene. Germline-derived CDR1 and CDR2 are MNHEY and SMNVEV (reference sequence). CDR3 in amino acids: CASSLLGQVNTEAFF. CDR3 DNA sequence: TGTGCCAGCAGTTTATTGGGACAGGTGAACACTGAAGCTTTCTTT.

V is TRBV11-2 and J is TRBJ2-3, with a possible D match to TRBD2 (5 bases). CDR3 length: 15 residues. Trimming removed 2 bases from V and 4 bases from J, with 13 bases in between. Germline values: CDR1 SGHAT, CDR2 FQNNGV. CDR3 DNA: TGTGCCAGCAGCTTATTTAGGGCGAGGGCAGATACGCAGTATTTT. Translation gives CASSLFRARADTQYF.

The J gene is TRBJ2-1, the V gene TRBV5-1, with TRBD2 as a possible D gene (6 bases). Trimming left V 1 base short and J 6 bases short, with 11 bases between. Germline lookup yields CDR1 SGHRS and CDR2 YFSETQ. The CDR3 has 14 amino acids. CDR3 nucleotide sequence: TGCGCCAGCAGCTTGTTTGGCGGGGCCAATGAGCAGTTCTTC. Its protein product is CASSLFGGANEQFF.

The chain carries TRBV6-5 and TRBJ1-1, with D possibly being TRBD1 (5 bases). The V and J ends lost 2 bases and 10 bases respectively, with 17 bases between them. CDR3 length: 14 residues. Germline CDR1 reads MNHEY; CDR2 reads SVGAGI. CDR3 nucleotides: TGTGCCAGCAGTTACGGGGACCCTCGGATCGGAGCTTTCTTT. Its translation: CASSYGDPRIGAFF.

The genes are TRBV4-1 and TRBJ2-7, with 7 bases matching TRBD1. Trimming cost V 4 bases and J 6 bases; bases outside gene matches: 15. The germline V gene has CDR1 MGHRA and CDR2 YSYEKL. The CDR3 loop spans 16 amino acids. The CDR3 region is CASSLHRGQPSGEQYF. CDR3 coding DNA: TGCGCCAGCAGCCTTCACCGGGGACAGCCCTCCGGCGAGCAGTACTTC.

This clone came up a few times. V usage is TRBV30 and J usage is TRBJ2-5; D may be TRBD2 (6 bases). V lost 2 bases, J lost 5 bases, and 12 bases lay in between. Germline loops: CDR1 GTSNPN, CDR2 SVGIG (reference sequence). This CDR3 has 13 amino acids. The CDR3 DNA follows: TGTGCCTGGAGTTTCGGACTACGCGAGACCCAGTACTTC. Its protein is CAWSFGLRETQYF.

The chain is built from TRBV5-1 and TRBJ1-1; a weak D match, TRBD1 (5 bases). Looked up from germline, CDR1 is SGHRS and CDR2 is YFSETQ. CDR3 length: 14 residues. V lost 5 bases, J lost 3 bases, and 14 bases lay in between. The CDR3 sequence: CASRIGHKDTEAFF. The CDR3 DNA is TGCGCCAGCAGAATCGGACACAAGGACACTGAAGCTTTCTTT.

J is TRBJ1-5 and V is TRBV11-3, with TRBD1 identical over 8 bases. Germline trimming cut 0 bases from V and 2 bases from J; bases unmatched to any gene: 6. Per germline, CDR1 SGHNT and CDR2 YENEEA. There are 17 residues in the CDR3. The CDR3 reads CASSLDQVRGRNQPQHF. Written as DNA, the CDR3 is TGTGCCAGCAGCTTAGATCAAGTCAGGGGGCGCAATCAGCCCCAGCATTTT.

The CDR3, as DNA: TGTGCCAGCTCACGGCTTGGGGAAGGCTACACCTTC. It specifies CASSRLGEGYTF. J is TRBJ1-2 and V is TRBV18, with D uncertain. Trimming pared 4 bases from V and 8 bases from J, leaving 11 bases between. The germline CDR1 and CDR2 sequences are KGHSH and LQKENI. The CDR3 is 12 amino acids.

A few counts support this clone. This rearrangement joins TRBV29-1 to TRBJ2-6; the match to TRBD1 covers 12 bases. V gave up 6 bases and J gave up 3 bases; unmatched junction bases: 6. The CDR3 sequence is 16 residues long. The germline V gene encodes CDR1 SQVTM and CDR2 ANQGSEA. CDR3 sequence (DNA): TGCAGCGTGCCCGGGACAGGGGGCGGTGGGGCCAACGTCCTGACTTTC. Its translation: CSVPGTGGGGANVLTF.

Details on this clone: The same CDR3 arises from other DNA sequences in this sample as well. The chain carries TRBV6-5 and TRBJ1-3; D not resolved. The V gene lost 5 bases and the J gene lost 4 bases, with 9 bases spanning the gap. The CDR3 contains 13 residues. Germline V gene sequence: CDR1 MNHEY, CDR2 SVGAGI. The DNA for the CDR3 is TGTGCCAGCAGTCCTCCTGGCGGAAACACCATATATTTT. Translation gives CASSPPGGNTIYF.

The chain joins TRBV27 to TRBJ2-3; D might be TRBD1 (5 bases). The germline CDR1 and CDR2 sequences are MNHEY and SMNVEV (reference sequence). The CDR3 sequence is 14 residues long. V was cut by 5 bases and J by 2 bases, with 11 bases left in between. CDR3 sequence: CASSMTVNTDTQYF. As DNA, the CDR3 is TGTGCCAGCAGTATGACAGTTAACACAGATACGCAGTATTTT.

The V and J genes are TRBV28 and TRBJ2-7; 8 nucleotides match TRBD1. The CDR3 sequence is 14 residues long. Per germline, CDR1 MDHEN and CDR2 SYDVKM. The trim removed 6 bases at V and 5 bases at J, leaving 9 bases unmatched. CDR3 nucleotide sequence: TGTGCCAGCAGCTCCGGACAGGGATTCGACGAGCAGTACTTC. Translating gives CASSSGQGFDEQYF.

The chain links TRBV6-5 to TRBJ2-7; tentatively, D is TRBD1 (5 bases). V was shortened by 4 bases and J by 0 bases, with 16 bases between the two germline ends. The germline CDR1 and CDR2 sequences are MNHEY and SVGAGI. This CDR3 contains 16 residues. The CDR3 DNA is TGTGCCAGCAGTTCCCCTGGCAGGACACTCTCCTACGAGCAGTACTTC. Protein product: CASSSPGRTLSYEQYF.

This rearrangement joins TRBV19 to TRBJ1-1; D is unclear. Germline assignment: CDR1 LNHDA and CDR2 SQIVND (reference sequence). This CDR3 is built from 16 residues. Trimming stripped 1 base from V and 0 bases from J, with 12 bases between. CDR3 sequence: CASSIGQPNMNTEAFF. CDR3 nucleotide sequence: TGTGCCAGTAGTATAGGGCAGCCTAATATGAACACTGAAGCTTTCTTT.

This clone was detected a few times. This clone may be a read error of a much larger clone one base away. Other DNA sequences in this sample translate to the same CDR3. The J gene is TRBJ1-1, the V gene TRBV20-1, with D maybe TRBD1 (6 bases). The CDR3 spans 11 residues. The germline CDR1 and CDR2 sequences are DFQATT and SNEGSKA (reference sequence). V lost 6 bases to trimming and J lost 1 base, with 6 bases between them. Written as DNA, the CDR3 is TGCAGTGCAGGGGGGAACACTGAAGCTTTCTTT. Its protein is CSAGGNTEAFF.

This clone appeared a single time. This chain connects TRBV7-3 to TRBJ2-3; 10 bases fit TRBD1. There are 16 residues in the CDR3. The germline V gene encodes CDR1 SGHTA and CDR2 FQGTGA. The J segment lost 2 bases and the V segment lost 5 bases, leaving 7 bases of the junction unmatched. The CDR3 here is CASSPQGQGPTDTQYF. CDR3 nucleotide sequence: TGTGCCAGCAGCCCGCAGGGACAGGGGCCCACAGATACGCAGTATTTT.

This chain joins TRBV5-5 and TRBJ2-3; D is undetermined. V lost 1 base and J 2 bases, leaving 5 bases between the germline ends. Germline V gives CDR1 SGHKS, CDR2 YYEKEE (reference sequence). The CDR3 consists of 13 residues. CDR3 loop: CASSLTYTDTQYF. The CDR3 DNA sequence: TGTGCCAGCAGCTTGACGTACACAGATACGCAGTATTTT.